The subject of this entry is one TCR beta chain. What it recognizes is unknown. This entry is derived from a study of shared clonotypes between healthy human individuals. The study, taken as a whole, reports: The sampled material consisted only of blood, and tissue repertoires are likely to differ. Large depth notwithstanding, sorted-subset sequencing proved incomplete by rarefaction. Investigators expected sequencing depth to affect clonotype sharing among donors.

The repertoire was sequenced with immunoSEQ multiplex PCR; TCRdb's copy has only in-frame clones and lacks some. The sample holds fewer than 850,000 clones; around 90% are singletons and the top ten take 34%. Donors were healthy HIV-negative adults without recent acute infections or vaccinations. This CDR3 contains 14 residues. V was shortened by 1 base and J by 0 bases, with 5 bases between the two germline ends. Germline V gene data show CDR1 as LGHNA and CDR2 as YNFKEQ. The source is a man between 18 and 35 years old in good health. Some clones in this sample may be carry-over from other donors' samples. The chain recombines TRBV4-2 with TRBJ2-3; D is uncertain. The sequenced material came from memory CD8+ T cells from PBMCs. Subset reported: CD45RO+ cells pooled with CCR7-negative TemRA cells. The CDR3 protein is CASSQVGSTDTQYF. DNA for the CDR3: TGTGCCAGCAGCCAAGTCGGGAGCACAGATACGCAGTATTTT.